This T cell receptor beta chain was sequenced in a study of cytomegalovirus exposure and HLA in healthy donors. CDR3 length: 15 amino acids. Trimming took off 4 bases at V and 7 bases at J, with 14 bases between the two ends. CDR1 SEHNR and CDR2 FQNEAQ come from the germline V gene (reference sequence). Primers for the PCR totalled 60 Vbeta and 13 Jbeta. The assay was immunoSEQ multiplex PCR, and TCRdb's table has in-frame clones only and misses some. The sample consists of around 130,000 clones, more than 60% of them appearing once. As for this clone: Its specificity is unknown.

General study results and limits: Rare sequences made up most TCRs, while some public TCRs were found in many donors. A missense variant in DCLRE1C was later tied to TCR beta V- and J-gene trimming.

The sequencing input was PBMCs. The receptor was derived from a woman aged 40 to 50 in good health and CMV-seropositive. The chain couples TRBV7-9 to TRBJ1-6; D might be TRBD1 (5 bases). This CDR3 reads CASSYSGTENSPLHF. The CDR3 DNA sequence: TGTGCCAGCAGCTACTCCGGGACTGAGAATTCACCCCTCCACTTT.